This entry is about one TCR beta chain. Its antigen is unknown. Amplification used 60 Vbeta primers and 13 Jbeta primers. Clones were sequenced by immunoSEQ multiplex PCR, and TCRdb holds only the in-frame ones, with some missing. The data show under 80,000 clones, 70% to 80% seen once. The entry originates in a study of cytomegalovirus exposure and HLA in healthy donors. This CDR3 has 16 amino acids. Per the germline V gene, CDR1 is MNHNY and CDR2 is SVGAGI (reference sequence). V dropped 6 bases and J dropped 5; count of bases not matched to a gene: 12. General observations from the study: Among the most significant clusters, several appeared linked to common viral pathogens in a later analysis. Most TCR sequences were seen very rarely across donors, but some public TCRs occurred in many. A later analysis showed HLA-associated TCR beta chains outstripping equally common others in clonal expansion. Sequencing artifact likely explains a cluster of highly shared sequence variants.

Material for sequencing was PBMCs. The rearrangement uses TRBV6-6 and TRBJ2-1, with TRBD1 matching 8 bases. The sequence came from a man aged 45-65 years in good health and CMV-seropositive. The CDR3 is CASRPRGDRIDNEQFF. DNA of the CDR3: TGTGCCAGCAGGCCCCGTGGGGACAGGATAGACAATGAGCAGTTCTTC.